This TCR beta chain emerged from a study of response to subunit inactivated influenza vaccine. Points from the study as a whole: Each seasonal flu vaccination may recruit only limited new T cells, authors suggested.

This clonotype came up a few times. The antigen remains unidentified. Trimming left V 6 bases short and J 0 bases short, with 9 bases between. The CDR3 consists of 13 residues. Germline V gives CDR1 ENHRY, CDR2 SYGVKD. TCRdb fed the RT-PCR reads into MiXCR, producing one record per CDR3 protein. This table holds about 500,000 distinct CDR3 sequences, 6.5% to 8% found once. The sample in question was PBMCs from blood, obtained around 25 months after vaccination. V and J are TRBV10-3 and TRBJ2-7; D uncertain. The TCR was taken from a man in his fifties or sixties who received an inactivated influenza vaccine. This CDR3 reads CAIREASSYEQYF. In nucleotides, the CDR3 is TGTGCCATCAGAGAGGCGAGCTCCTACGAGCAGTACTTC.